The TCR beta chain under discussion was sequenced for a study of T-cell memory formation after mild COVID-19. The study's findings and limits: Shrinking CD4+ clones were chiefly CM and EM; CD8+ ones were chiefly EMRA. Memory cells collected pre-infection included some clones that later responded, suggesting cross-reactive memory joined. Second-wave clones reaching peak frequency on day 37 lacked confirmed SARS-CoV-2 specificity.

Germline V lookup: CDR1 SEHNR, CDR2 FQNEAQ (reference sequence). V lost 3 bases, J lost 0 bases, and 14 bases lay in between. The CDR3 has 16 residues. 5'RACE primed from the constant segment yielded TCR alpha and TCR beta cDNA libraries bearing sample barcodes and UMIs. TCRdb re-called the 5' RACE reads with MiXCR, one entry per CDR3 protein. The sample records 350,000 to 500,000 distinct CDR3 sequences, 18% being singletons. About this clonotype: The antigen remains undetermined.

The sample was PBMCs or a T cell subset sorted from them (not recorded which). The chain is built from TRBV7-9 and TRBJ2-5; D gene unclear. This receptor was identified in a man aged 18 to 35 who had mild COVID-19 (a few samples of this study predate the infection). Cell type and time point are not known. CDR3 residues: CASSFGSLKYQETQYF. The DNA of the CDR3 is TGTGCCAGCAGCTTTGGCAGTCTAAAATACCAAGAGACCCAGTACTTC.